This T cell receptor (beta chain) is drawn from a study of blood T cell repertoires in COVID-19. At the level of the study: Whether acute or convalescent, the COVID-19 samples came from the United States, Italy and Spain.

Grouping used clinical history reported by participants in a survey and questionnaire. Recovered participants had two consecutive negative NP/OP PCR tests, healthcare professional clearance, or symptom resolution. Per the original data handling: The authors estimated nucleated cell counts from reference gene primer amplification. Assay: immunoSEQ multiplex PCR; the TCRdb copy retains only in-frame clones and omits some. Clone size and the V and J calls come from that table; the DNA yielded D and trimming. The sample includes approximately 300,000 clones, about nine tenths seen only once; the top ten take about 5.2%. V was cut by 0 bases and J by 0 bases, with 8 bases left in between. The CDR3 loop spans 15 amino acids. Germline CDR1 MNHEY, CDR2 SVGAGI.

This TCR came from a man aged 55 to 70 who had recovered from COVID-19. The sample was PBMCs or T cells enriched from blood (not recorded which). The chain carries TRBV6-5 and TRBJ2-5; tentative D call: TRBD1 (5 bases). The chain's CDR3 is CASSYSQGNQETQYF. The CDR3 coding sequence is TGTGCCAGCAGTTACTCGCAGGGCAACCAAGAGACCCAGTACTTC.